Listed below are T cell receptor beta chains from one sample, sequenced in a study of T-cell memory formation after mild COVID-19. Using its own MiXCR run on the 5' RACE reads, TCRdb lists one record per CDR3 protein. The sample lists some 160,000 distinct CDR3 sequences, 13% occurring once. Sequenced input: PBMCs or a T cell subset sorted from them (not recorded which). Receptors were obtained from a man between 18 and 29 years old who had mild COVID-19 (a few samples of this study predate the infection). Cell type and time point are not known. The CDR3 runs from the conserved cysteine through the conserved F or W. Each record gives: clone size, V gene, D gene, J gene, CDR3 DNA, CDR3 protein. A D gene is named only where the DNA matches it firmly. Rows give clone size only sometimes, using once, few, many, or a class for an expanded clone.

-	TRBV7-9	-	TRBJ1-3	TGTGCCAGCAGACCTAAGTTTCGGGTAGGACGAAACACCATATATTTT	CASRPKFRVGRNTIYF
-	TRBV18	-	TRBJ2-3	TGTGCCAGCTCACCAGTTTATGGGGGGTCCGCAGATACGCAGTATTTT	CASSPVYGGSADTQYF
-	TRBV12-3/TRBV12-4	-	TRBJ1-3	TGTGCCAGCAGTTTACCTGGGACGGGGGGCAACACCATATATTTT	CASSLPGTGGNTIYF
many	TRBV24-1	-	TRBJ2-5	TGTGCCACCGCGGGAGAGGGGGACCAAGAGACCCAGTACTTC	CATAGEGDQETQYF
once	TRBV9	TRBD2	TRBJ2-5	TGTGCCAGCAGCAAGGGACTAGCGTCCCAAGAGACCCAGTACTTC	CASSKGLASQETQYF
few	TRBV5-1	-	TRBJ1-1	TGCGCCAGCAGCTTGGCTACACTAAGTGAAGCTTTCTTT	CASSLATLSEAFF
many	TRBV9	-	TRBJ1-5	TGTGCCAGCAGCGTAGCTCTCAGCCCAGTCAATCAGCCCCAGCATTTT	CASSVALSPVNQPQHF
few	TRBV7-2	-	TRBJ1-5	TGTGCCAGCAGCTTATGGGGAGATCAGCCCCAGCATTTT	CASSLWGDQPQHF
few	TRBV5-1	-	TRBJ2-1	TGCGCCAGCAGCCATGACAGATACAATGAGCAGTTCTTC	CASSHDRYNEQFF
-	TRBV11-2	-	TRBJ2-2	TGTGCCAGCAGGGTGGGACGGGCAGCCGGGGAGCTGTTTTTT	CASRVGRAAGELFF
-	TRBV25-1	TRBD1	TRBJ2-1	TGTGCCAGCAGTCGGGACAGGGAAAGTGAGCAGTTCTTC	CASSRDRESEQFF
many	TRBV5-1	-	TRBJ2-3	TGCGCCAGCAGAGGCCCGGGTACCACAGATACGCAGTATTTT	CASRGPGTTDTQYF
few	TRBV4-3	-	TRBJ2-3	TGCGCCAGCAGCCAAGACCACGTCACAGATACGCAGTATTTT	CASSQDHVTDTQYF
few	TRBV24-1	-	TRBJ2-3	TGTGCCACCAGCCGGGAAAACACAGATACGCAGTATTTT	CATSRENTDTQYF
-	TRBV2	-	TRBJ2-4	TGTGCCAGCAGTGAAGCAGCAGGAATTCAGTACTTC	CASSEAAGIQYF
-	TRBV2	TRBD2	TRBJ2-5	TGTGCCAGCAGTGGGGGACTAGCGGAGACCCAGTACTTC	CASSGGLAETQYF
-	TRBV5-1	-	TRBJ1-2	TGCGCCAGCAGCCGGGACACGACGAACTATGGCTACACCTTC	CASSRDTTNYGYTF
-	TRBV7-2	TRBD2	TRBJ2-5	TGTGCCAGCAGCTGGTCCCTAGCGGGGGGGAGAGAGACCCAGTACTTC	CASSWSLAGGRETQYF
few	TRBV4-1	-	TRBJ1-4	TGCGCCAGCAGCCCCAGAACAGGGAACCTGGGTGAAAAACTGTTTTTT	CASSPRTGNLGEKLFF
-	TRBV10-2	-	TRBJ2-3	TGCGCCAGCATCGGGACTTCAAGCACAGATACGCAGTATTTT	CASIGTSSTDTQYF
few	TRBV9	-	TRBJ2-3	TGTGCCAGCAGCTTTAGCGGAAACACAGATACGCAGTATTTT	CASSFSGNTDTQYF
-	TRBV18	-	TRBJ2-3	TGTGCCAGCTCAACCACGTCCTCGGCAGGATCCACAGATACGCAGTATTTT	CASSTTSSAGSTDTQYF
few	TRBV20-1	-	TRBJ1-6	TGCAGTGCTAGAGTCCACGGGGGTAATTCACCCCTCCACTTT	CSARVHGGNSPLHF
few	TRBV5-1	TRBD1	TRBJ1-2	TGCGCCAGCAGCTCGGGACAGGGGGACAGCTACACCTTC	CASSSGQGDSYTF
few	TRBV20-1	TRBD1	TRBJ2-1	TGCAGTGCTTCCGGGACAGGGGACTACAATGAGCAGTTCTTC	CSASGTGDYNEQFF
few	TRBV7-3	TRBD2	TRBJ2-3	TGTGCCAGCAGCTCTCGGGGGGGCCAAGATACGCAGTATTTT	CASSSRGGQDTQYF
-	TRBV2	TRBD2	TRBJ2-1	TGTGCCAGGGGACTAGCGGGGGGGTACAATGAGCAGTTCTTC	CARGLAGGYNEQFF
few	TRBV2	-	TRBJ2-5	TGTGCCAGCAGTTTCGCCGGGACAAAAGGCCAAGAGACCCAGTACTTC	CASSFAGTKGQETQYF
-	TRBV5-1	TRBD1	TRBJ1-2	TGCGCCAGCAGCCCCGGGACAGGGAACAACTATGGCTACACCTTC	CASSPGTGNNYGYTF
few	TRBV3-1	TRBD2	TRBJ2-7	TGTGCCAGCAGCCCCCGGGCACCAGCGGGGACCTACGAGCAGTACTTC	CASSPRAPAGTYEQYF
-	TRBV15	TRBD1	TRBJ2-5	TGTGCCACCAGCAGAAGACAGGGAGAGACCCAGTACTTC	CATSRRQGETQYF
-	TRBV7-2	-	TRBJ2-6	TGTGCCAGCAGCTCCCGGACGAGCTCTGGGGCCAACGTCCTGACTTTC	CASSSRTSSGANVLTF
few	TRBV6-6	TRBD1	TRBJ1-1	TGTGCCAGCAGTGAACAGGGGGCCACTGAAGCTTTCTTT	CASSEQGATEAFF
-	TRBV7-9	-	TRBJ1-1	TGTGCCAGCAGAAGGGGGATCACTGAAGCTTTCTTT	CASRRGITEAFF
many	TRBV5-6	TRBD2	TRBJ2-1	TGTGCCAGCAGCTTGGGCGGGGGGCTATTCAATGAGCAGTTCTTC	CASSLGGGLFNEQFF
few	TRBV10-3	-	TRBJ2-2	TGTGCCATCAATAGCAGGGCGAACACCGGGGAGCTGTTTTTT	CAINSRANTGELFF
-	TRBV29-1	-	TRBJ1-5	TGCAGCGTTGCCCGGGATAGCAATCAGCCCCAGCATTTT	CSVARDSNQPQHF
many	TRBV20-1	TRBD1	TRBJ1-2	TGCAGTGCTAGAGATCTCGGACAGGCGCTGAAAGGTGGCTACACCTTC	CSARDLGQALKGGYTF
-	TRBV7-9	TRBD2	TRBJ2-3	TGTGCCAGCAGCCGCTCCGGGACTAGCGGGGGGACAGATACGCAGTATTTT	CASSRSGTSGGTDTQYF
few	TRBV5-1	-	TRBJ2-3	TGCGCCAGCAGCTTGGGTATAGGTTTAGATACGCAGTATTTT	CASSLGIGLDTQYF
few	TRBV4-1	TRBD2	TRBJ2-5	TGCGCCAGCAGCCACTTTGGACTAGCGGGGCAAGAGACCCAGTACTTC	CASSHFGLAGQETQYF
-	TRBV20-1	-	TRBJ2-5	TGCAGTGCTAGGGTTCCGGGCGGCACTCAAGAGACCCAGTACTTC	CSARVPGGTQETQYF
-	TRBV18	-	TRBJ1-2	TGTGCCAGCTCACCAGGGGGTACGACTAACTATGGCTACACCTTC	CASSPGGTTNYGYTF
-	TRBV7-8	-	TRBJ2-2	TGTGCCAGCAGTTACGGGCGAGGGAGTCCCTCGAACACCGGGGAGCTGTTTTTT	CASSYGRGSPSNTGELFF
-	TRBV5-1	-	TRBJ1-3	TGCGCCAGCAGCTTGTTGGGTGACTCTGGAAACACCATATATTTT	CASSLLGDSGNTIYF
few	TRBV7-9	-	TRBJ1-2	TGTGCCAGCAGCGAGAACGCCGGGGCTGTCGGCTACACCTTC	CASSENAGAVGYTF
-	TRBV4-1	-	TRBJ1-5	TGCGCCAGCAGCCAAGATCCGTCGCAGGGAGGAGGCAATCAGCCCCAGCATTTT	CASSQDPSQGGGNQPQHF
medium-sized	TRBV7-2	TRBD2	TRBJ2-1	TGTGCCAGCAGCTTTCTTGTAGCGGGGGGCCGCTCAAATGAGCAGTTCTTC	CASSFLVAGGRSNEQFF
many	TRBV5-1	TRBD1	TRBJ1-2	TGCGCCAGCAGCCACAACGGACAGGGAGCAGGTGGCTACACCTTC	CASSHNGQGAGGYTF
few	TRBV5-1	-	TRBJ1-1	TGCGCCAGCACCCTCGCGTCTACTATGAACACTGAAGCTTTCTTT	CASTLASTMNTEAFF
once	TRBV12-3/TRBV12-4	TRBD2	TRBJ2-1	TGTGCCAGCAGTTTTACTAGCGATTACAATGAGCAGTTCTTC	CASSFTSDYNEQFF
-	TRBV5-4	TRBD1	TRBJ1-1	TGTGCCAGCAGCTGGGACCGGCCAGGGGGTGAAGCTTTCTTT	CASSWDRPGGEAFF
many	TRBV7-2	-	TRBJ1-1	TGTGCCAGCAGCTTGGAGAAGAACACTGAAGCTTTCTTT	CASSLEKNTEAFF
few	TRBV27	TRBD1	TRBJ1-1	TGTGCCAGCAGTTTGTCAGGGGGAGCTGAAGCTTTCTTT	CASSLSGGAEAFF
-	TRBV24-1	-	TRBJ2-5	TGTGCCACCAGTGACCCCGGACGGCTCCAAGAGACCCAGTACTTC	CATSDPGRLQETQYF
few	TRBV2	-	TRBJ1-1	TGTGCCAGCAGTACCGTGTCTTCAGATACTGAAGCTTTCTTT	CASSTVSSDTEAFF
many	TRBV5-1	TRBD1	TRBJ2-5	TGCGCCAGCAGCCCGATGTTACGACAGGGCGCGGAGACCCAGTACTTC	CASSPMLRQGAETQYF
few	TRBV2	-	TRBJ1-6	TGTGCCAGCACCCGGGTGTCGGGTAATTCACCCCTCCACTTT	CASTRVSGNSPLHF